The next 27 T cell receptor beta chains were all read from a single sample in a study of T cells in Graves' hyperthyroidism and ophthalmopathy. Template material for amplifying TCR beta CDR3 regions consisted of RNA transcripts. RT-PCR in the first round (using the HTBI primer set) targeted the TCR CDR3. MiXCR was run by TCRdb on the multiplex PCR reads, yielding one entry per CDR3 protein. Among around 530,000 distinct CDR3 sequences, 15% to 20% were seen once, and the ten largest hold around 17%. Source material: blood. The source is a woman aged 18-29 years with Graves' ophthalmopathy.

CDR3 protein: CASSLRDGGSYEQYF. The CDR3 coding sequence is TGCGCCAGCAGCTTGAGGGACGGAGGATCCTACGAGCAGTACTTC. The chain couples TRBV5-1 to TRBJ2-7; D might be TRBD1 or TRBD2, each matching 5 bases. The CDR3 loop spans 15 amino acids. Germline V gives CDR1 SGHRS, CDR2 YFSETQ. The germline V and J ends were trimmed by 1 base and 1 base, with 12 bases remaining between them.

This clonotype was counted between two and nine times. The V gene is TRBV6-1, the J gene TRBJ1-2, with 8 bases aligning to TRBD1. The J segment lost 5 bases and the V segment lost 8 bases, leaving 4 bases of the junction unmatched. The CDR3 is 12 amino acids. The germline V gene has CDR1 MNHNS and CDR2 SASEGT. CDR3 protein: CASQTGEYGYTF. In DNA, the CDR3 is TGTGCCAGCCAGACAGGGGAATATGGCTACACCTTC.

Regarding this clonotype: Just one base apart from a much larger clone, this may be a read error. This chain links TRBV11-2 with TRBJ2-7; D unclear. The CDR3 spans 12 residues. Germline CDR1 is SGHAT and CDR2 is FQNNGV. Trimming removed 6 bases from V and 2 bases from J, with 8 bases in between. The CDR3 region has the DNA TGTGCCAGCAGGGAAGGCCCCTACGAGCAGTACTTC. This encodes CASREGPYEQYF.

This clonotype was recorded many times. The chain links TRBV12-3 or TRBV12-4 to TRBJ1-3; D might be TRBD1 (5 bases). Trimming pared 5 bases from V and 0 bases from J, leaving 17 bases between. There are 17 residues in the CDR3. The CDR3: CASSTYGTGNSGNTIYF. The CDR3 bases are TGTGCCAGCAGTACATACGGCACAGGAAACTCTGGAAACACCATATATTTT.

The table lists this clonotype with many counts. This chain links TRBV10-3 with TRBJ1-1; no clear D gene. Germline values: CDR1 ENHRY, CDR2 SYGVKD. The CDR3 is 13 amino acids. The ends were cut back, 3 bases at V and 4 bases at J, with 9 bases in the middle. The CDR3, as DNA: TGTGCCATCAGTGATTGGGGTGGCACTGAAGCTTTCTTT. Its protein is CAISDWGGTEAFF.

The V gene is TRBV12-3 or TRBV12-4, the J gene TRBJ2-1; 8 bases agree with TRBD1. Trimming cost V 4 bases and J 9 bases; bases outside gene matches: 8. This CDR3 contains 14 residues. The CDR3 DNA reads TGTGCCAGCAGTTCACTTGACAGGGGAGCTGAGCAGTTCTTC. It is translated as CASSSLDRGAEQFF.

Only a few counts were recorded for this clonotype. The CDR3 DNA sequence: TGTGCCAGCAGTTTTAAGCAGGGACACGGGGAGCTGTTTTTT. It codes for CASSFKQGHGELFF. V is TRBV12-3 or TRBV12-4 and J is TRBJ2-2; D is perhaps TRBD1 (6 bases). V lost 3 bases to trimming and J lost 7 bases, with 12 bases between them. The CDR3 is 14 residues long.

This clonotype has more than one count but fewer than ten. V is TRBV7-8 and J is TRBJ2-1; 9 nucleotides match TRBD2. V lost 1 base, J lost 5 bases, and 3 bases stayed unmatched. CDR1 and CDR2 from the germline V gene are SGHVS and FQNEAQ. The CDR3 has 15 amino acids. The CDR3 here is CASSLVASGNNEQFF. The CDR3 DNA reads TGTGCCAGCAGCTTAGTAGCTAGCGGGAACAATGAGCAGTTCTTC.

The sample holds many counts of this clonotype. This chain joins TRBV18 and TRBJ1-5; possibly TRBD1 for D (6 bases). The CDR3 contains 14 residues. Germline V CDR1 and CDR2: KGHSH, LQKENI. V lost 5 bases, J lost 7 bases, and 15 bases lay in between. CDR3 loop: CASSIGGTGQPQHF. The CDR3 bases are TGTGCCAGCTCAATCGGAGGAACAGGGCAGCCCCAGCATTTT.

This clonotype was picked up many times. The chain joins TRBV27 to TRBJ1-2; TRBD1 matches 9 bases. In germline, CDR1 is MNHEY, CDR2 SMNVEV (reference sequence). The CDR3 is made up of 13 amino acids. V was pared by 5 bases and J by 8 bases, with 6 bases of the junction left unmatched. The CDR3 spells CASSPGQGMGYTF. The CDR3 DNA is TGTGCCAGCAGTCCGGGACAGGGTATGGGCTACACCTTC.

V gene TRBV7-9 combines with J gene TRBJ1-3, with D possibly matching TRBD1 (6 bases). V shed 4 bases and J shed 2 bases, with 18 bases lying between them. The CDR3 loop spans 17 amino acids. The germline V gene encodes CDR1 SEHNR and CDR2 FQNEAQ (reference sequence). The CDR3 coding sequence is TGTGCCAGCAGCTCATCCCTGGGGGGCGCGACTGGAAACACCATATATTTT. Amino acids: CASSSSLGGATGNTIYF.

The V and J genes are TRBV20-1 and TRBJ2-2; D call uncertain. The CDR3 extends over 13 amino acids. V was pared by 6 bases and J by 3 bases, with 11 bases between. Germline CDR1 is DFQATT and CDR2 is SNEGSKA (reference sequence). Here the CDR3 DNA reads TGCAGTGCCCGAGACACCCACACCGGGGAGCTGTTTTTT. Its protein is CSARDTHTGELFF.

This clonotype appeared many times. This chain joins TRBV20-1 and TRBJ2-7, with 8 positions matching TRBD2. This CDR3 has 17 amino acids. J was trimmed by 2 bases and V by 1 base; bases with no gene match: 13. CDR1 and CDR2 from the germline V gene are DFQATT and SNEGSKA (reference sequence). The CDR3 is CSARGAGGHRDPYEQYF. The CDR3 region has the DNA TGCAGTGCTAGAGGGGCGGGAGGACATAGAGATCCCTACGAGCAGTACTTC.

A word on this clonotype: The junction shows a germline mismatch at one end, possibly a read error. The CDR3 here is CVSSFNAGGLATYEQYF. The CDR3 DNA follows: TGTGTCAGCAGTTTTAACGCAGGGGGACTAGCGACCTACGAGCAGTACTTC. The chain is built from TRBV28 and TRBJ2-7; 10 positions agree with TRBD2. Germline values: CDR1 MDHEN, CDR2 SYDVKM. The CDR3 runs 17 residues.

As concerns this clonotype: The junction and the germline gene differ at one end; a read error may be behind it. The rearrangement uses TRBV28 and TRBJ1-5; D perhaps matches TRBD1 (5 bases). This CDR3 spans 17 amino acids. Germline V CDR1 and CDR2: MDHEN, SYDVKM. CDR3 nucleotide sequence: TGTGCCAGCACCTCCCGTCGCGGGACGGGGTACAATCAGCACCAGCATTTT. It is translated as CASTSRRGTGYNQHQHF.

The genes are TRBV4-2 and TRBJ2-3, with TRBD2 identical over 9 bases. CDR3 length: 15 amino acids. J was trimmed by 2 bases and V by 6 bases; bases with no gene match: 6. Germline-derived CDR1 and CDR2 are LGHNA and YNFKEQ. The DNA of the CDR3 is TGTGCCAGCAGTCGCGGGGGGGTACCCACAGATACGCAGTATTTT. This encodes CASSRGGVPTDTQYF.

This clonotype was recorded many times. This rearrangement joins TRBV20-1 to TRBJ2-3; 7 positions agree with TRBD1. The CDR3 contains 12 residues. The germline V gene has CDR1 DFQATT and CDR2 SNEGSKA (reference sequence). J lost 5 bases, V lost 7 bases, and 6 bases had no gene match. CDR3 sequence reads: CSGSDRVDTQYF. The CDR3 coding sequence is TGCAGTGGGAGTGACAGGGTAGATACGCAGTATTTT.

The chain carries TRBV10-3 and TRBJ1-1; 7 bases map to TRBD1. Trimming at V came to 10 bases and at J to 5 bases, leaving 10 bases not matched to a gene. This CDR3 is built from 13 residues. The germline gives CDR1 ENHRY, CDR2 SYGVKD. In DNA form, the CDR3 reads TGTGCCAACTCCGAGGGGGCTTGGACTGAAGCTTTCTTT. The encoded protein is CANSEGAWTEAFF.

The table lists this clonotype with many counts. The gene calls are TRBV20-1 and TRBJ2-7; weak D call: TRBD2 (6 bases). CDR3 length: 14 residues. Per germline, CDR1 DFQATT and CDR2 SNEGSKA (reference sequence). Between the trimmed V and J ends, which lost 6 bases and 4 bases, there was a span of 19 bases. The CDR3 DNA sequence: TGCAGTGCCCAGACTCCGGCAGGGAGGTACGAGCAGTACTTC. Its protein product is CSAQTPAGRYEQYF.

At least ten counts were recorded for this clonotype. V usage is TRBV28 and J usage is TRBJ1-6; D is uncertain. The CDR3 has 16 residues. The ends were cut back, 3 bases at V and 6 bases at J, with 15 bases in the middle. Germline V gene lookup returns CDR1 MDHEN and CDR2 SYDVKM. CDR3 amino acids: CASSLRLIDGNSPLHF. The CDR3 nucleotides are TGTGCCAGCAGTTTGCGACTGATAGATGGTAATTCACCCCTCCACTTT.

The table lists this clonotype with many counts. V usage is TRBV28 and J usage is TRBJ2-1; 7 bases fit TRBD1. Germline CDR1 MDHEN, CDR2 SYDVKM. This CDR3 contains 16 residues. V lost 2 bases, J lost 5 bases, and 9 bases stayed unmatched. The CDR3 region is CASSLLRGRGNNEQFF. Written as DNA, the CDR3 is TGTGCCAGCAGTTTACTTAGGGGCAGGGGGAACAATGAGCAGTTCTTC. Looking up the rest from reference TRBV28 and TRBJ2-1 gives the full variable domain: DVKVTQSSRYLVKRTGEKVFLECVQDMDHENMFWYRQDPGLGLRLIYFSYDVKMKEKGDIPEGYSVSREKKERFSLILESASTNQTSMYLCASSLLRGRGNNEQFFGPGTRLTVL.

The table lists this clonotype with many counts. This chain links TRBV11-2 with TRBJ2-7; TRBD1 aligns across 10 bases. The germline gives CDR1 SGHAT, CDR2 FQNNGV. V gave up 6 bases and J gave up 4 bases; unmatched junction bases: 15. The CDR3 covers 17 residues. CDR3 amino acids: CASSSRRTGGLTYEQYF. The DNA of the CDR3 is TGTGCCAGCAGTTCCCGTCGGACAGGGGGGCTAACTTACGAGCAGTACTTC. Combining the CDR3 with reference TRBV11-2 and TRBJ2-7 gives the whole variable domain EAGVAQSPRYKIIEKRQSVAFWCNPISGHATLYWYQQILGQGPKLLIQFQNNGVVDDSQLPKDRFSAERLKGVDSTLKIQPAKLEDSAVYLCASSSRRTGGLTYEQYFGPGTRLTVT.

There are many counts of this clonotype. CDR3 loop: CASSFRRAGPQREVGEQYF. The CDR3 DNA sequence: TGTGCCAGCAGCTTCCGACGGGCGGGACCTCAGCGGGAGGTTGGCGAGCAGTACTTC. The chain has TRBV7-8 and TRBJ2-7, with 9 bases lining up with TRBD2. The CDR3 runs to 19 residues. Trimming removed 3 bases from V and 6 bases from J; junction bases left unmatched: 21. Germline assignment: CDR1 SGHVS and CDR2 FQNEAQ.

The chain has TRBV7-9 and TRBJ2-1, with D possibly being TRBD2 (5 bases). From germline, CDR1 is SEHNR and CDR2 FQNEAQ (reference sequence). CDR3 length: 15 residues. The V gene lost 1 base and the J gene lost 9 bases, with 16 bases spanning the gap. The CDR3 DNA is TGTGCCAGCAGCTTAGAGTGGACTTACTCGGGTGAGCAGTTCTTC. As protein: CASSLEWTYSGEQFF.

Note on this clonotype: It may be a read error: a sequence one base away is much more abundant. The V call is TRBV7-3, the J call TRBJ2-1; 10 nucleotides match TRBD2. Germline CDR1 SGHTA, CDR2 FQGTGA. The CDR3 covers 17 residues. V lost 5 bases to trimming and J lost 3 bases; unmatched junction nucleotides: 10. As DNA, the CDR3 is TGTGCCAGCAGCCTTGACGCTAGCGGGGGTTTCTACAATGAGCAGTTCTTC. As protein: CASSLDASGGFYNEQFF.

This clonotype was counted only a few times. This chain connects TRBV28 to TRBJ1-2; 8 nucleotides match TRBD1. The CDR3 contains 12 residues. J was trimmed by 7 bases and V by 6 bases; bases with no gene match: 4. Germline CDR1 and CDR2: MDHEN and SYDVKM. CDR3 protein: CASRDRVGGYTF. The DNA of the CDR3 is TGTGCCAGCAGGGACAGGGTGGGTGGCTACACCTTC.

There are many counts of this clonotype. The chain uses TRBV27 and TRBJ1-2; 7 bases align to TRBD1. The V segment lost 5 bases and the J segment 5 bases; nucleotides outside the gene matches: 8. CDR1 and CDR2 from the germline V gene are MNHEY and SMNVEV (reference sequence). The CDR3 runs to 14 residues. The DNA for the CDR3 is TGTGCCAGCAGTCCGTACAGGGGAGATTATGGCTACACCTTC. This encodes CASSPYRGDYGYTF.